Listed here is a single TCR beta chain. These data come from a study of blood T cell repertoires in COVID-19. The wider study: Samples representing acute and convalescent COVID-19 were sourced from the United States, Italy and Spain.

With 2 bases removed from V and 2 bases from J, the gap between germline ends came to 11 bases. Germline V gene lookup returns CDR1 SGHNT and CDR2 YYREEE (reference sequence). This CDR3 contains 14 residues. Using immunoSEQ multiplex PCR, the repertoire was profiled, and TCRdb retains in-frame clones only, with some absent. The sample yields about 320,000 clones, about 82% seen once. The genes are TRBV5-4 and TRBJ2-7; possibly TRBD1 for D (6 bases). Sequenced sample: peripheral blood. This TCR came from a human donor in a cohort sampled during active COVID-19. CDR3: CASSFWGPTYEQYF. CDR3 DNA: TGTGCCAGCAGCTTTTGGGGGCCCACCTACGAGCAGTACTTC.